What follows are 25 T cell receptor beta chains derived from one specimen sequenced in a study of TIL therapy for anti-PD-1-resistant metastatic lung cancer. Indicated time point: pre-treatment sample, taken before nivolumab and TIL therapy. Sequencing used immunoSEQ v3. Assay: immunoSEQ multiplex PCR; the TCRdb copy retains only in-frame clones and omits some. This table has nearly 15,000 clones, about 83% appearing once. The material was blood, obtained at baseline. These receptors originate from a person aged 25-85 years with non-small cell lung cancer.

The chain recombines TRBV6-5 with TRBJ1-1; D perhaps matches TRBD1 (6 bases). The CDR3 loop spans 15 amino acids. V dropped 0 bases and J dropped 3 bases, with 11 bases sitting between them. Germline CDR1 reads MNHEY; CDR2 reads SVGAGI. CDR3 loop: CASSYSYRVHTEAFF. As DNA, the CDR3 is TGTGCCAGCAGTTACTCGTACAGGGTCCACACTGAAGCTTTCTTT.

The chain has TRBV19 and TRBJ1-1; D is ambiguous. The germline gives CDR1 LNHDA, CDR2 SQIVND (reference sequence). V shed 7 bases and J shed 6 bases, with 18 bases lying between them. This CDR3 comprises 14 residues. For the CDR3, the DNA is TGTGCCAGTAACCCCCCTGGAATACGTGCTGAAGCTTTCTTT. The encoded protein is CASNPPGIRAEAFF. The full variable domain, with the rest looked up from reference TRBV19 and TRBJ1-1, is DGGITQSPKYLFRKEGQNVTLSCEQNLNHDAMYWYRQDPGQGLRLIYYSQIVNDFQKGDIAEGYSVSREKKESFPLTVTSAQKNPTAFYLCASNPPGIRAEAFFGQGTRLTVV.

The V and J genes are TRBV30 and TRBJ2-7, with 7 bases matching TRBD1. V shed 5 bases, J shed 6 bases, and the junction held 10 bases outside the gene matches. This CDR3 contains 13 residues. CDR1 is GTSNPN, CDR2 SVGIG, per germline (reference sequence). The CDR3 region has the DNA TGTGCCTGGGGAAGACAGGGCTCGGGCGAGCAGTACTTC. It specifies CAWGRQGSGEQYF.

The genes are TRBV9 and TRBJ2-4; D remains ambiguous. In germline, CDR1 is SGDLS, CDR2 YYNGEE. The V gene lost 2 bases and the J gene lost 7 bases, with 10 bases spanning the gap. The CDR3 has 13 residues. CDR3 nucleotides: TGTGCCAGCAGCGTCGCCCTCCGGAACATTCAGTACTTC. Translation: CASSVALRNIQYF.

V and J are TRBV7-2 and TRBJ2-1; 7 bases fit TRBD2. V lost 0 bases and J lost 8; bases outside the gene matches: 1. This CDR3 has 13 amino acids. CDR1 is SGHTA and CDR2 is FQGNSA in the germline V gene. The CDR3, as DNA: TGTGCCAGCAGCTTAGCGGGAGGGCATGAGCAGTTCTTC. Its protein product is CASSLAGGHEQFF.

The chain links TRBV29-1 to TRBJ2-2; perhaps TRBD1 as D (5 bases). The CDR3 is made up of 14 amino acids. CDR1 and CDR2 from the germline V gene are SQVTM and ANQGSEA. Between the trimmed V and J ends, which lost 6 bases and 4 bases, there was a span of 15 bases. CDR3 amino acids: CSVRLPGSTGELFF. CDR3 bases: TGCAGCGTACGTCTGCCAGGGTCCACCGGGGAGCTGTTTTTT.

This chain joins TRBV7-6 and TRBJ2-7; D uncertain. V dropped 3 bases and J dropped 1 base, with 13 bases sitting between them. This CDR3 spans 15 amino acids. Germline V gene sequence: CDR1 SGHVS, CDR2 FNYEAQ. Written as DNA, the CDR3 is TGTGCCAGCAGCTTCCGACCGACACCTTCCTACGAGCAGTACTTC. Translating it yields CASSFRPTPSYEQYF.

This chain connects TRBV6-4 to TRBJ2-7, with D hard to call. The germline V and J ends were trimmed by 5 bases and 5 bases, with 13 bases remaining between them. Germline V gene lookup returns CDR1 MRHNA and CDR2 SNTAGT. This CDR3 is built from 13 residues. CDR3 loop: CASSRRDRHEQYV. CDR3 DNA sequence: TGTGCCAGCAGTCGTAGGGATCGCCACGAGCAGTACGTC.

V is TRBV28 and J is TRBJ1-2; D remains ambiguous. V dropped 3 bases and J dropped 5 bases, with 4 bases sitting between them. Germline CDR1 reads MDHEN; CDR2 reads SYDVKM. The CDR3 sequence is 11 residues long. The CDR3 protein is CASSLRYGYTF. CDR3 nucleotides: TGTGCCAGCAGTTTGAGATATGGCTACACCTTC.

This chain joins TRBV9 and TRBJ2-3, with D possibly being TRBD2 (5 bases). The germline V gene has CDR1 SGDLS and CDR2 YYNGEE. V dropped 0 bases and J dropped 2 bases, with 19 bases sitting between them. This CDR3 has 18 residues. CDR3 sequence (DNA): TGTGCCAGCAGCGTAGCTGGGGAGCGGCGCTTCCTCACAGATACGCAGTATTTT. Translation gives CASSVAGERRFLTDTQYF.

The chain carries TRBV7-2 and TRBJ2-5; 8 bases align to TRBD1. This CDR3 contains 15 residues. The V gene's germline CDR1 is SGHTA and CDR2 FQGNSA. With 3 bases clipped from V and 5 bases from J, the junction kept 8 bases outside the gene matches. The CDR3: CASSFGQGFYETQYF. Written as DNA, the CDR3 is TGTGCCAGCAGCTTCGGACAGGGATTTTACGAGACCCAGTACTTC.

The chain recombines TRBV7-2 with TRBJ2-1; the D gene is possibly TRBD2 (5 bases). The germline V gene encodes CDR1 SGHTA and CDR2 FQGNSA. The CDR3 totals 15 residues. V was cut by 3 bases and J by 0 bases, with 9 bases left in between. The CDR3 nucleotides are TGTGCCAGCAGCTTGGGCGGGCCCTCCTACAATGAGCAGTTCTTC. Translation gives CASSLGGPSYNEQFF.

The CDR3 is CASSAGQVSSGYTF. CDR3 nucleotide sequence: TGCGCCAGCAGCGCGGGACAGGTATCGTCGGGCTACACCTTC. V gene TRBV5-1 combines with J gene TRBJ1-2, with 8 bases identical to TRBD1. The junction had 10 bases not matched to a gene; V was cut back by 4 bases and J by 8 bases. This CDR3 region has 14 residues. Germline CDR1 reads SGHRS; CDR2 reads YFSETQ.

V gene TRBV11-1 combines with J gene TRBJ2-3; the D gene is possibly TRBD2 (7 bases). The ends were cut back, 4 bases at V and 1 base at J, with 15 bases in the middle. The CDR3 totals 16 residues. Germline lookup yields CDR1 SGHAT and CDR2 FQDESV (reference sequence). The CDR3 loop reads CASSSPRGGRTDTQYF. In nucleotides, the CDR3 is TGTGCCAGCAGCTCCCCAAGGGGGGGTCGCACAGATACGCAGTATTTT.

This clone was observed a handful of times. The CDR3 here is CASTGGTESYYGYTF. For the CDR3, the DNA is TGTGCCAGCACCGGAGGGACGGAATCCTACTATGGCTACACCTTC. The J gene is TRBJ1-2, the V gene TRBV7-9; D possibly corresponds to TRBD1 (5 bases). Germline assignment: CDR1 SEHNR and CDR2 FQNEAQ (reference sequence). The V end was cut by 7 bases, the J end by 3 bases, with 18 bases between. The length of the CDR3 is 15 residues.

This clone was seen only once. This rearrangement joins TRBV2 to TRBJ1-2; TRBD1 agrees at 11 bases. The CDR3 consists of 15 residues. Germline CDR1 is SNHLY and CDR2 is FYNNEI. Trimming at V came to 4 bases and at J to 4 bases, leaving 5 bases not matched to a gene. The CDR3 sequence: CASSGGQGARYGYTF. The CDR3 coding sequence is TGTGCCAGCAGTGGCGGACAGGGGGCGCGCTATGGCTACACCTTC.

This clone was recorded only once. The V gene is TRBV29-1, the J gene TRBJ2-5; 10 nucleotides agree with TRBD1. Per germline, CDR1 SQVTM and CDR2 ANQGSEA. The CDR3 length is 14 residues. V shed 7 bases, J shed 5 bases, and the junction held 10 bases outside the gene matches. The CDR3 reads CSAKDRGRFETQYF. The DNA of the CDR3 is TGCAGCGCCAAGGACAGGGGGAGATTTGAGACCCAGTACTTC.

This clone appeared a single time. The V call is TRBV2, the J call TRBJ2-5; D remains unclear. The CDR3 is 14 residues long. Germline V lookup: CDR1 SNHLY, CDR2 FYNNEI. Deletions cut 5 bases from V and 4 bases from J, with 14 bases between. The CDR3 region has the DNA TGTGCCAGCAGTACCCTAGGGCTGGGAGAGACCCAGTACTTC. Translating it yields CASSTLGLGETQYF.

This chain joins TRBV19 and TRBJ2-3, with D unclear. Between the trimmed V and J ends, which lost 2 bases and 0 bases, there was a span of 6 bases. CDR3 length: 14 residues. Per the germline V gene, CDR1 is LNHDA and CDR2 is SQIVND (reference sequence). This CDR3 is CASSIMSSTDTQYF. The CDR3, as DNA: TGTGCCAGTAGTATAATGAGTAGCACAGATACGCAGTATTTT.

This clone was counted once. The rearrangement joins TRBV4-3 to TRBJ2-7, with 8 bases that match TRBD1. V lost 3 bases, J lost 3 bases, and 22 bases stayed unmatched. The CDR3 spans 20 residues. Germline V gene sequence: CDR1 LGHNA, CDR2 YSLEER. The CDR3 DNA reads as TGCGCCAGCAGCCAGACGAACAGGGGGTACCGGGGAGAGCGCGACTACGAGCAGTACTTC. Translation: CASSQTNRGYRGERDYEQYF.

This clone was counted a single time. V usage is TRBV7-2 and J usage is TRBJ1-2, with TRBD1 as a possible D gene (6 bases). CDR1 is SGHTA, CDR2 FQGNSA, per germline. The CDR3 consists of 13 residues. Trimming removed 5 bases at V and 3 bases at J, with 10 bases between. In DNA, the CDR3 is TGTGCCAGCAGCCCTGGACAGCACTATGGCTACACCTTC. It codes for CASSPGQHYGYTF.

V is TRBV10-3 and J is TRBJ1-2, with D maybe TRBD1 (6 bases). The CDR3 has 13 residues. From germline, CDR1 is ENHRY and CDR2 SYGVKD. The V end was cut by 4 bases, the J end by 3 bases, with 9 bases between. CDR3 sequence (DNA): TGTGCCATCAGTGGGAACAGGGACTATGGCTACACCTTC. Its translation is CAISGNRDYGYTF.

The V gene is TRBV5-5, the J gene TRBJ2-5; 8 bases match TRBD1. Germline assignment: CDR1 SGHKS and CDR2 YYEKEE (reference sequence). The length of the CDR3 is 13 residues. J lost 4 bases, V lost 4 bases, and 3 bases had no gene match. CDR3: CASSIDRGETQYF. CDR3 nucleotide sequence: TGTGCCAGCAGCATTGACAGGGGAGAGACCCAGTACTTC.

The chain combines TRBV5-1 with TRBJ2-5, with D possibly being TRBD1 or TRBD2 (5 bases each). Between the trimmed V and J ends, which lost 3 bases and 7 bases, there was a span of 16 bases. The length of the CDR3 is 14 residues. Germline V gene data show CDR1 as SGHRS and CDR2 as YFSETQ. CDR3: CASSSLPERGTQYF. The CDR3 DNA reads TGCGCCAGCAGCTCCCTGCCCGAGAGGGGGACCCAGTACTTC. The full variable domain, in which reference TRBV5-1 and TRBJ2-5 provide the parts outside the CDR3, is KAGVTQTPRYLIKTRGQQVTLSCSPISGHRSVSWYQQTPGQGLQFLFEYFSETQRNKGNFPGRFSGRQFSNSRSEMNVSTLELGDSALYLCASSSLPERGTQYFGPGTRLLVL.

V gene TRBV30 combines with J gene TRBJ1-5, with D uncertain. Per the germline V gene, CDR1 is GTSNPN and CDR2 is SVGIG (reference sequence). The CDR3 has 13 residues. Deletions cut 5 bases from V and 3 bases from J, with 11 bases between. CDR3 protein: CAWAGGPNQPQHF. The DNA of the CDR3 is TGTGCCTGGGCGGGTGGTCCCAATCAGCCCCAGCATTTT.